Sequencing of this T cell receptor (beta chain) was carried out in a study of CD8 T cells in ankylosing spondylitis (dated by TCRdb to about 2017). General notes on the study: To find TCR variants linked to disease, the study profiled T cell receptor beta repertoires in ankylosing spondylitis patients and healthy donors. Samples of peripheral blood were taken, and for ankylosing spondylitis patients, synovial fluid was collected as well. The full study cohort was made up of under 30 ankylosing spondylitis patients and fewer than 120 healthy donors. Study-wide findings and limitations: Some motif variants had previously been reported in the synovial fluid and blood of reactive arthritis patients, which suggests shared mechanisms of disease initiation. A CD8+ phenotype was shown by the disease-linked clones, which were found at relatively low frequencies in peripheral blood. The disease-linked clones were reported as significantly enriched in matched synovial fluid samples from ankylosing spondylitis patients. A TCR beta motif made up of roughly eight highly homologous amino acid variants appeared to be characteristic of blood from ankylosing spondylitis patients.

Sequencing relied on an Illumina HiSeq 2500. TCR beta libraries were prepared by quantitative 5'-RACE with molecular barcodes. The source study handled its data this way. To identify disease-linked TCR variants, a new computational method was used, one built on a probabilistic model of VDJ rearrangement. The public reads were reanalyzed by TCRdb: fastp trimming at Q25, MiXCR alignment, in-frame beta chains only. Entries are consolidated by CDR3 protein sequence, retaining the most common genes and DNA. TCRdb's processing, not the authors' own work, is the source of the V and J calls. The table for this sample lists under 950,000 distinct CDR3 sequences; around a fifth of them were counted only once. In total, the top ten clones hold around a fifth of the sample. Notes on this clonotype: It lacks a known antigen. No much larger clonotype is one base removed from it; base qualities were not supplied.

The CDR3 numbers 14 residues from cysteine through phenylalanine. Only CDR3 DNA remains: 42 bases, in frame from the first base. CDR1 and CDR2, per the germline V gene, are SGHDT and YYEEEE. Relative to germline, V is 7 bases shorter and J is 7 bases shorter, with 15 bases between their ends. The chain uses TRBV5-6 and TRBJ1-6, and the D gene may be TRBD1, 6 bases matching. Sequencing was carried out using blood, either unsorted or a sorted T cell fraction (not recorded which). This sequence originates from a male donor with ankylosing spondylitis. The base sequence is TGTGCCAGCTCCGGCGGGGGCGGCAATTCACCCCTCCACTTT. This translates into CASSGGGGNSPLHF.